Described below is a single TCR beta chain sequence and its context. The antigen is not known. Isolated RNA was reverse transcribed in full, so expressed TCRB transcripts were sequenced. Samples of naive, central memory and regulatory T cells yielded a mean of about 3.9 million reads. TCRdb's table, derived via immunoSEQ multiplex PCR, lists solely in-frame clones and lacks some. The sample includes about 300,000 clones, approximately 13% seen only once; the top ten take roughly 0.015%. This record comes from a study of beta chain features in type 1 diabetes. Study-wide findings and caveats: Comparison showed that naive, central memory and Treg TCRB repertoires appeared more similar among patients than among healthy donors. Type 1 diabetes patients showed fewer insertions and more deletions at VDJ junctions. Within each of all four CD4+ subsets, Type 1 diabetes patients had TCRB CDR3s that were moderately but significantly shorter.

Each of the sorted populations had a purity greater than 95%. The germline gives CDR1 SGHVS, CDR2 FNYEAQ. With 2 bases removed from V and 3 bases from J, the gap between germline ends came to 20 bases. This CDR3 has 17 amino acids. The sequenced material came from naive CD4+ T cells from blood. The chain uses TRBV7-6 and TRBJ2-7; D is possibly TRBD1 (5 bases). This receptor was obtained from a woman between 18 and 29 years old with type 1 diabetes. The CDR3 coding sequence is TGTGCCAGCAGCTTAACCTCCGCCTATCAGGGCCTCTACGAGCAGTACTTC. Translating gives CASSLTSAYQGLYEQYF.